This is a list of T cell receptor beta chains from one sample in a study of OX40 agonist ivuxolimab in advanced cancers. Using immunoSEQ multiplex PCR, the repertoire was profiled, and TCRdb retains in-frame clones only, with some absent. The sample records 100,000 to 150,000 clones, 85% to 95% being singletons. The input for sequencing was CD4+ or CD8+ T cells sorted from blood, taken in a trial of the OX40 agonist ivuxolimab. The receptors derive from an adult with an advanced solid tumor such as melanoma, head and neck, liver or kidney cancer. Both conserved end residues are part of each CDR3. The D gene is left open where the match is weak. Size is omitted from some rows. Given values are once, few, many or a class for expanded clones.

abundance: once
d_gene: NA
v_gene: TRBV28
j_gene: TRBJ1-2
CDR3nt: TGTGCCAGCAGTTTTTCCGGACAATTACGTGGCTACACCTTC
CDR3aa: CASSFSGQLRGYTF

abundance: NA
d_gene: NA
v_gene: TRBV6-6
j_gene: TRBJ1-1
CDR3nt: TGTGCCAGCAGGCCGGGATCAAAGGAGAACACTGAAGCTTTCTTT
CDR3aa: CASRPGSKENTEAFF

abundance: NA
d_gene: TRBD2
v_gene: TRBV4-2
j_gene: TRBJ2-1
CDR3nt: TGTGCCAGCAGCCAAGTGGGGCTAGCGGGGAACAATGAGCAGTTCTTC
CDR3aa: CASSQVGLAGNNEQFF

abundance: NA
d_gene: NA
v_gene: TRBV6-5
j_gene: TRBJ2-5
CDR3nt: TGTGCCAGCAGTAGGGGACGATGGGAGACCCAGTACTTC
CDR3aa: CASSRGRWETQYF

abundance: few
d_gene: NA
v_gene: TRBV18
j_gene: TRBJ1-2
CDR3nt: TGTGCCAGCTCACCACAGAACAGCCAAATCAACTATGGCTACACCTTC
CDR3aa: CASSPQNSQINYGYTF

abundance: NA
d_gene: NA
v_gene: TRBV2
j_gene: TRBJ1-2
CDR3nt: TGTGCCAGCAGAATGACAGAAAGTTATGGCTACACCTTC
CDR3aa: CASRMTESYGYTF

abundance: NA
d_gene: NA
v_gene: TRBV5-5
j_gene: TRBJ2-6
CDR3nt: TGTGCCAGCAGCTTGGTCCTATCCGGGGCCAACGTCCTGACTTTC
CDR3aa: CASSLVLSGANVLTF

abundance: NA
d_gene: TRBD1
v_gene: TRBV30
j_gene: TRBJ1-1
CDR3nt: TGTGCCTGGAGGGACAGGGGGCGCGGTGGTGAAGCTTTCTTT
CDR3aa: CAWRDRGRGGEAFF

abundance: NA
d_gene: NA
v_gene: TRBV28
j_gene: TRBJ2-7
CDR3nt: TGTGCCAGCAGTTCCCCCCCGGGGTACGAGCAGTACTTC
CDR3aa: CASSSPPGYEQYF

abundance: NA
d_gene: NA
v_gene: TRBV7-3
j_gene: TRBJ2-7
CDR3nt: TGTGCCAGCAGCCCGGACCGGGCGCGGGAGCAGTACTTC
CDR3aa: CASSPDRAREQYF

abundance: NA
d_gene: TRBD1
v_gene: TRBV18
j_gene: TRBJ1-3
CDR3nt: TGTGCCAGCTCACCATTCGGGACAGGCGCTGATGGAAACACCATATATTTT
CDR3aa: CASSPFGTGADGNTIYF

abundance: NA
d_gene: TRBD1
v_gene: TRBV6-1
j_gene: TRBJ2-1
CDR3nt: TGTGCCAGCAGTGAAAGAGGGACAGGGGCCTACAATGAGCAGTTCTTC
CDR3aa: CASSERGTGAYNEQFF

abundance: NA
d_gene: NA
v_gene: TRBV9
j_gene: TRBJ2-7
CDR3nt: TGTGCCAGCAGCGTAGGGGGTCCACCGAAGTACGAGCAGTACTTC
CDR3aa: CASSVGGPPKYEQYF

abundance: NA
d_gene: NA
v_gene: TRBV14
j_gene: TRBJ1-4
CDR3nt: TGTGCCAGCAGCCAAGGAATGGGGGAAAAACTGTTTTTT
CDR3aa: CASSQGMGEKLFF

abundance: NA
d_gene: NA
v_gene: TRBV7-2
j_gene: TRBJ1-1
CDR3nt: TGTGCCAGCAGCCGGCGGGCAGGGGTGAACACTGAAGCTTTCTTT
CDR3aa: CASSRRAGVNTEAFF

abundance: NA
d_gene: TRBD1
v_gene: TRBV5-8
j_gene: TRBJ1-2
CDR3nt: TGTGCCAGCAGCTTGGATATCGGGACAGCTAACTATGGCTACACCTTC
CDR3aa: CASSLDIGTANYGYTF

abundance: NA
d_gene: NA
v_gene: TRBV28
j_gene: TRBJ2-7
CDR3nt: TGTGCCAGCAGTCCTAACCCCACAGGACAGTACACCTACGAGCAGTACTTC
CDR3aa: CASSPNPTGQYTYEQYF

abundance: NA
d_gene: NA
v_gene: TRBV4-1
j_gene: TRBJ1-3
CDR3nt: TGCGCCAGCAGTTCCGCCGGAGCGCAAGCTGGAAACACCATATATTTT
CDR3aa: CASSSAGAQAGNTIYF

abundance: NA
d_gene: NA
v_gene: TRBV4-3
j_gene: TRBJ2-3
CDR3nt: TGCGCCAGCAGCCCCCAGCAGGGCACAGATACGCAGTATTTT
CDR3aa: CASSPQQGTDTQYF

abundance: NA
d_gene: NA
v_gene: TRBV7-2
j_gene: TRBJ2-7
CDR3nt: TGTGCCAGCAGCTTTTCCAGGGGAGGGGCCTACGAGCAGTACTTC
CDR3aa: CASSFSRGGAYEQYF

abundance: NA
d_gene: NA
v_gene: TRBV6-1
j_gene: TRBJ1-2
CDR3nt: TGTGCCAGCAGTGAAGTCGGGGGTCAAGTCGATGGCTACACCTTC
CDR3aa: CASSEVGGQVDGYTF

abundance: NA
d_gene: NA
v_gene: TRBV7-3
j_gene: TRBJ2-5
CDR3nt: TGTGCCAGCAGCTTAAAAGGGCCCCAGGAGACCCAGTACTTC
CDR3aa: CASSLKGPQETQYF

abundance: NA
d_gene: TRBD1
v_gene: TRBV6-5
j_gene: TRBJ1-2
CDR3nt: TGTGCCAGCACCCCCCAGGGACAGGGGGCCAATGGCTACACCTTC
CDR3aa: CASTPQGQGANGYTF

abundance: few
d_gene: NA
v_gene: TRBV2
j_gene: TRBJ1-5
CDR3nt: TGTGCCAGCAGTGAACGGGTTTCGCCCCAGCATTTT
CDR3aa: CASSERVSPQHF

abundance: NA
d_gene: NA
v_gene: TRBV19
j_gene: TRBJ1-5
CDR3nt: TGTGCCAGTAGTATAGAGGGGGTTAGCAATCAGCCCCAGCATTTT
CDR3aa: CASSIEGVSNQPQHF

abundance: NA
d_gene: TRBD1
v_gene: TRBV6-5
j_gene: TRBJ1-1
CDR3nt: TGTGCCAGCAGCCAACGACAGGGGGGGAAAGCTTTCTTT
CDR3aa: CASSQRQGGKAFF

abundance: NA
d_gene: TRBD1
v_gene: TRBV28
j_gene: TRBJ1-1
CDR3nt: TGTGCCAGCACGCCGGCAGGGGGCGACACTGAAGCTTTCTTT
CDR3aa: CASTPAGGDTEAFF

abundance: NA
d_gene: TRBD2
v_gene: TRBV7-8
j_gene: TRBJ2-2
CDR3nt: TGTGCCAGCAGCTCAAGACTAGCGGAAAACACCGGGGAGCTGTTTTTT
CDR3aa: CASSSRLAENTGELFF